The entry that follows covers one TCR beta chain sequence. Its target antigen remains unknown. Base qualities are not recorded, but no much larger clone differs from it by a single base. This entry belongs to a study of a mutant IDH1 vaccine in newly diagnosed glioma (dated by TCRdb to the early 2020s). The study in broad terms: Eight vaccinations were administered to patients in weeks 1, 3, 5, 7, 11, 15, 19 and 23, corresponding to visits V03 through V10. For exploratory analyses, longitudinal TCRB deep sequencing was carried out in roughly 23 treated patients wherever samples were available. Of the 25 to 40 patients who were treated, approximately 60% were male and around 40% were female, and the mean age was about 37 years. Vaccination began 4-6 weeks after radiotherapy alone, or alongside temozolomide cycles in the chemotherapy-containing groups. Peripheral blood was collected at six visits: V03 (baseline), V05, V07, V10, V12 and V13. Prior to enrollment, patients had been given standard therapy consisting of radiotherapy alone, temozolomide alone, or radiochemotherapy with temozolomide, with the combination given to most patients. The full study reports these points: Pseudoprogression appeared unrelated to alterations in the top peripheral T cell clonotypes detected by TCRB sequencing. PBMC samples for TCRB deep sequencing were selected based on availability. Immune responses induced by the vaccine were seen in approximately 93% of patients across multiple MHC alleles. The authors stated that sample limitations prevented analyses of patient blood samples from being reproduced.

The CDR3 runs 14 amino acids, cysteine and phenylalanine included. Only the CDR3 region is kept as DNA, spanning 42 bases read in frame from base 1. From a lookup of the germline V gene, CDR1 and CDR2 are SGHTA and FQGNSA. V is pruned by 5 bases and J by 3 bases, leaving 6 bases of the junction without a gene match. In the paper's terms, the time point label means: week 5, during vaccination. A 20-mer mutant IDH1 peptide at 300 micrograms in Montanide made up each vaccine dose, which was injected subcutaneously together with topical imiquimod. Donors had newly diagnosed WHO grade 3 or 4 IDH1-mutant astrocytomas with loss of nuclear ATRX. The samples were drawn from NOA16, a multicentre, single-arm, open-label phase I trial in Germany that tested a mutant IDH1 peptide vaccine in humans for the first time. The DNeasy Blood and Tissue Kit was used to extract genomic DNA from EDTA blood for TCRB sequencing.

The library was generated by the immunoSEQ multiplex PCR assay. Following the manufacturer's protocol, the hsTCRB Kit was used to amplify rearranged TCR beta chain sequences. An Illumina MiSeq was used to sequence the TCRB libraries. The study's processing was this. The proprietary platform of the kit vendor was used for demultiplexing, trimming and gene mapping. TCRdb took this table from immuneACCESS and kept in-frame rearrangements with V and J called. Such tables lack part of the clones; where checked against another copy, unresolved V genes explain under half of the gap, and the rest is unexplained. V and J calls and clone size come straight from that table; D and trimming were deduced from the DNA. In all, the sample holds over 45,000 clones, and around 84% of those were seen once. The top ten constitute 6.5% to 8.5% of the sample.

The receptor's source is a woman aged 50 to 65 with glioma. The sequence is built from TRBV7-2 and TRBJ2-7; TRBD1 aligns with 8 central bases. This material consisted of PBMCs, taken from a glioma patient whose treatment included an IDH1 peptide vaccine. The CDR3: CASSPGQDVYEQYF. The nucleotide sequence reads as follows: TGTGCCAGCAGCCCGGGACAGGACGTCTACGAGCAGTACTTC.